A selection of T cell receptor beta chains follows, all from one sample in a study of shared clonotypes between healthy human individuals. The data were produced by immunoSEQ multiplex PCR, yet TCRdb's version contains in-frame clones alone and is incomplete. The sample includes about 2 million clones, 85% to 95% of them seen just once. Material for sequencing was naive CD4+ T cells sorted from blood. These TCRs come from a man aged 18 to 30 in good health. CDR3s include the opening cysteine and the closing phenylalanine or tryptophan. Not every row has a clone size; where given, it reads once, few, many or a size class.

cdr3_length: 13
j_call: TRBJ1-4
clone_size: .
v_call: TRBV28
cdr3_aa: CASSFSLNEKLFF

cdr3_length: 16
j_call: TRBJ2-1
clone_size: once
v_call: TRBV4-2
cdr3_aa: CASSTQRGGLGNEQFF

cdr3_length: 15
j_call: TRBJ2-7
clone_size: .
v_call: TRBV4-3
cdr3_aa: CASSQDQTGFYEQYF

cdr3_length: 14
j_call: TRBJ2-7
clone_size: .
v_call: TRBV5-4
cdr3_aa: CASSFFGREGEQYF

cdr3_length: 13
j_call: TRBJ1-2
clone_size: .
v_call: TRBV5-8
cdr3_aa: CASSLWRDYGYTF

cdr3_length: 14
j_call: TRBJ1-3
clone_size: .
v_call: TRBV19
cdr3_aa: CASSTSVSGNTIYF

cdr3_length: 13
j_call: TRBJ1-2
clone_size: .
v_call: TRBV29-1
cdr3_aa: CSVRRGENYGYTF

cdr3_length: 12
j_call: TRBJ1-6
clone_size: .
v_call: TRBV2
cdr3_aa: CASRGTSGPLHF

cdr3_length: 13
j_call: TRBJ1-1
clone_size: .
v_call: TRBV9
cdr3_aa: CASSPQGNTEAFF

cdr3_length: 13
j_call: TRBJ1-2
clone_size: .
v_call: TRBV30
cdr3_aa: CAASGQLAYGYTF

cdr3_length: 16
j_call: TRBJ2-2
clone_size: once
v_call: TRBV5-4
cdr3_aa: CASSPWDKANTGELFF

cdr3_length: 12
j_call: TRBJ2-5
clone_size: .
v_call: TRBV6-1
cdr3_aa: CASSELGETQYF

cdr3_length: 19
j_call: TRBJ1-4
clone_size: .
v_call: TRBV6-8
cdr3_aa: CATPKRGQGDYYGNEKLFF

cdr3_length: 13
j_call: TRBJ1-1
clone_size: .
v_call: TRBV6-1
cdr3_aa: CASSEVLTAEAFF

cdr3_length: 20
j_call: TRBJ1-3
clone_size: .
v_call: TRBV30
cdr3_aa: CAWSGIPGQGTSYSGNTIYF

cdr3_length: 12
j_call: TRBJ2-7
clone_size: .
v_call: TRBV2
cdr3_aa: CASSQWGYEQYF

cdr3_length: 18
j_call: TRBJ2-5
clone_size: once
v_call: TRBV4-1
cdr3_aa: CASSQDLRGGGTGETQYF

cdr3_length: 15
j_call: TRBJ2-3
clone_size: .
v_call: TRBV5-6
cdr3_aa: CASSRTSGNTDTQYF

cdr3_length: 14
j_call: TRBJ2-7
clone_size: once
v_call: TRBV5-1
cdr3_aa: CASSPLAGTYEQYF

cdr3_length: 13
j_call: TRBJ1-1
clone_size: .
v_call: TRBV5-6
cdr3_aa: CASSPWTAVRAFF

cdr3_length: 15
j_call: TRBJ1-1
clone_size: .
v_call: TRBV30
cdr3_aa: CAWSTGGRMNTEAFF

cdr3_length: 16
j_call: TRBJ2-5
clone_size: .
v_call: TRBV7-6
cdr3_aa: CASSQGTGGSGETQYF

cdr3_length: 17
j_call: TRBJ2-3
clone_size: .
v_call: TRBV2
cdr3_aa: CASTLQGTSPHTDTQYF

cdr3_length: 14
j_call: TRBJ2-2
clone_size: .
v_call: TRBV7-2
cdr3_aa: CASSYRGRTGELFF

cdr3_length: 13
j_call: TRBJ1-5
clone_size: .
v_call: TRBV2
cdr3_aa: CASSEGGNQPQHF

cdr3_length: 13
j_call: TRBJ2-5
clone_size: .
v_call: TRBV6-5
cdr3_aa: CASSYMGRETQYF

cdr3_length: 13
j_call: TRBJ1-4
clone_size: .
v_call: TRBV5-4
cdr3_aa: CASSLYTNEKLFF

cdr3_length: 18
j_call: TRBJ2-7
clone_size: .
v_call: TRBV14
cdr3_aa: CASSQAVGIGTFSYEQYF

cdr3_length: 14
j_call: TRBJ1-1
clone_size: .
v_call: TRBV6-5
cdr3_aa: CASREPRDGPEAFF

cdr3_length: 15
j_call: TRBJ2-5
clone_size: .
v_call: TRBV5-4
cdr3_aa: CASSGQQGAQETQYF

cdr3_length: 11
j_call: TRBJ2-5
clone_size: .
v_call: TRBV27
cdr3_aa: CASSNGETQYF

cdr3_length: 15
j_call: TRBJ2-2
clone_size: .
v_call: TRBV5-1
cdr3_aa: CASRAGTGNTGELFF

cdr3_length: 17
j_call: TRBJ2-3
clone_size: .
v_call: TRBV11-2
cdr3_aa: CASSLDRTGRSTDTQYF

cdr3_length: 15
j_call: .
clone_size: once
v_call: TRBV6-5
cdr3_aa: CASSYSSSGSYEQYF

cdr3_length: 17
j_call: TRBJ2-3
clone_size: .
v_call: TRBV4-1
cdr3_aa: CASSQFTGGPSTDTQYF

cdr3_length: 18
j_call: TRBJ2-3
clone_size: .
v_call: TRBV13
cdr3_aa: CASSLSSGGAPSTDTQYF

cdr3_length: 16
j_call: TRBJ2-3
clone_size: .
v_call: TRBV2
cdr3_aa: CASSGSKRAAADTQYF

cdr3_length: 15
j_call: TRBJ2-7
clone_size: .
v_call: TRBV6-6
cdr3_aa: CASSHRLAGPHEQYF

cdr3_length: 17
j_call: TRBJ2-2
clone_size: .
v_call: TRBV10-1
cdr3_aa: CASSARLAGSGTGELFF

cdr3_length: 16
j_call: TRBJ2-1
clone_size: .
v_call: TRBV5-1
cdr3_aa: CASSLVPNPADNEQFF

cdr3_length: 15
j_call: TRBJ2-4
clone_size: .
v_call: TRBV2
cdr3_aa: CASSEARGDKNIQYF

cdr3_length: 12
j_call: TRBJ2-7
clone_size: .
v_call: TRBV6-1
cdr3_aa: CASSEASTQRYF

cdr3_length: 16
j_call: TRBJ1-6
clone_size: .
v_call: TRBV10-3
cdr3_aa: CAISESGISNNSPLHF

cdr3_length: 12
j_call: TRBJ2-3
clone_size: few
v_call: TRBV5-1
cdr3_aa: CASSLEVDTQYF

cdr3_length: 14
j_call: TRBJ2-2
clone_size: once
v_call: TRBV29-1
cdr3_aa: CSVDRGANTGELFF

cdr3_length: 14
j_call: TRBJ1-1
clone_size: .
v_call: TRBV28
cdr3_aa: CASSSPVTGGAGGF

cdr3_length: 12
j_call: TRBJ2-2
clone_size: .
v_call: TRBV6-4
cdr3_aa: CASRRDTGELFF

cdr3_length: 15
j_call: TRBJ2-7
clone_size: .
v_call: TRBV29-1
cdr3_aa: CSVEGLQESSYEQYF

cdr3_length: 15
j_call: TRBJ2-7
clone_size: .
v_call: TRBV19
cdr3_aa: CASSTGDRTPGGWYF

cdr3_length: 19
j_call: TRBJ1-2
clone_size: .
v_call: TRBV11-3
cdr3_aa: CASSQGGGQGALANYGYTF

cdr3_length: 13
j_call: TRBJ1-4
clone_size: .
v_call: TRBV30
cdr3_aa: CAWSGQEGEKLFF